The following is a T cell receptor beta chain sequence with its context. The length of the CDR3 is 14 residues. Losses at the gene ends were 4 bases for V and 4 bases for J; bases not matched to a gene: 4. CDR1 MNHEY and CDR2 SVGEGT come from the germline V gene. Repertoires were generated with immunoSEQ multiplex PCR, while TCRdb's copy carries only in-frame clones and drops some. This sample carries roughly 76,000 clones, roughly 94% of them seen once, and the ten largest clones take under 7.5%. This specimen comes from a study of control samples from healthy donors and cancer patients. The source of this sequence is a woman aged 40 to 50 in good health. The chain is built from TRBV6-2 or TRBV6-3 and TRBJ2-3, with 8 bases matching TRBD2. The specimen sequenced was blood. This CDR3 is CASSSTTSADTQYF. DNA of the CDR3: TGTGCCAGCAGTTCCACGACTAGCGCAGATACGCAGTATTTT.